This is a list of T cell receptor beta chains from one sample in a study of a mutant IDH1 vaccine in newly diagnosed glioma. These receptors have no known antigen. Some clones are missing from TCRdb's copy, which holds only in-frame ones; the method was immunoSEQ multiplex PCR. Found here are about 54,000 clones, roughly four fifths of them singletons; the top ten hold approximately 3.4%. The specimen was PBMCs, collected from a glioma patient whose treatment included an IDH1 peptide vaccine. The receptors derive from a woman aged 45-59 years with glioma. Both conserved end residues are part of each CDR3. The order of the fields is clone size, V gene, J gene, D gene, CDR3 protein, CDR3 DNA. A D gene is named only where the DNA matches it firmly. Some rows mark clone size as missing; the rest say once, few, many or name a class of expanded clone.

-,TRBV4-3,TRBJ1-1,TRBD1,CASSQPSQGATEAFF,TGCGCCAGCAGCCAACCGTCACAGGGGGCCACTGAAGCTTTCTTT
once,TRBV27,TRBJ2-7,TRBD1,CASSSPGTGLLEQYF,TGTGCCAGCAGTTCCCCCGGGACAGGACTTCTCGAGCAGTACTTC
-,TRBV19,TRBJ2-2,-,CASMGGPTNTGELFF,TGTGCCAGTATGGGAGGTCCAACGAACACCGGGGAGCTGTTTTTT
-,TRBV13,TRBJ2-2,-,CASRPTIDGELFF,TGTGCCAGCAGGCCGACCATCGACGGGGAGCTGTTTTTT
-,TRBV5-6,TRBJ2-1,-,CASSFSGTSYNEQFF,TGTGCCAGCAGCTTTTCAGGGACCTCCTACAATGAGCAGTTCTTC
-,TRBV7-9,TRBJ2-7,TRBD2,CASTWEGYYEQYF,TGTGCCAGCACCTGGGAGGGCTACTACGAGCAGTACTTC
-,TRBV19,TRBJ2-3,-,CASRAEAITDTQYF,TGTGCCAGTAGAGCCGAGGCGATAACAGATACGCAGTATTTT
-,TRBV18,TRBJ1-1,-,CASSPEGGNTEAFF,TGTGCCAGCTCACCGGAGGGGGGGAACACTGAAGCTTTCTTT
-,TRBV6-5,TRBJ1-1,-,CASSSPSGLPQAFF,TGTGCCAGCAGCTCCCCATCGGGGCTCCCCCAGGCTTTCTTT
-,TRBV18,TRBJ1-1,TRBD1,CASSPGQGLSFGNTEAFF,TGTGCCAGCTCACCGGGACAGGGATTATCATTCGGGAACACTGAAGCTTTCTTT
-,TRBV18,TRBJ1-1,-,CASSPVGGSNTEAFF,TGTGCCAGCTCACCCGTGGGAGGATCGAACACTGAAGCTTTCTTT
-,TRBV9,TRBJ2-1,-,CASSGGGPKQQFF,TGTGCCAGCAGCGGGGGGGGGCCCAAGCAGCAGTTCTTC
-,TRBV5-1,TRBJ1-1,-,CASSLEAVGVGTEAFF,TGCGCCAGCAGCTTGGAGGCGGTTGGGGTTGGCACTGAAGCTTTCTTT
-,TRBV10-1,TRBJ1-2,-,CASTEGGGDGYTF,TGCGCCAGCACCGAAGGCGGGGGAGATGGCTACACCTTC
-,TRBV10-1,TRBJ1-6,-,CASKPTAPNSPLHF,TGCGCCAGCAAGCCGACGGCACCTAATTCACCCCTCCACTTT
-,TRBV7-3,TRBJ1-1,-,CASSLIGTEGTEAFF,TGTGCCAGCAGCCTGATCGGGACGGAGGGCACTGAAGCTTTCTTT
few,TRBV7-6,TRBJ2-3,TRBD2,CASSLGPEAGVTDTQYF,TGTGCCAGCAGCTTAGGTCCGGAAGCGGGGGTGACAGATACGCAGTATTTT
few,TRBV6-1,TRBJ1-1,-,CASSLSSLRSTEAFF,TGTGCCAGCAGTCTTAGTTCACTAAGAAGCACTGAAGCTTTCTTT
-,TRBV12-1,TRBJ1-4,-,CASSFRVVVAEKLFF,TGTGCCAGCAGCTTTAGGGTGGTGGTAGCTGAAAAACTGTTTTTT
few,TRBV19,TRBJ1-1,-,CASSIDPTGAWNTEAFF,TGTGCCAGTAGTATAGATCCTACGGGGGCTTGGAACACTGAAGCTTTCTTT
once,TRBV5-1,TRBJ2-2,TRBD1,CASSSPDRGHVNTGELFF,TGCGCCAGCAGCTCTCCGGACAGGGGGCATGTGAACACCGGGGAGCTGTTTTTT
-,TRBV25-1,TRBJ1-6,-,CASSGPGGSYNSPLHF,TGTGCCAGCAGTGGGCCGGGGGGCTCCTATAATTCACCCCTCCACTTT
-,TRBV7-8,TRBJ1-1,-,CASSSEGLHMNTEAFF,TGTGCCAGCAGCTCAGAAGGTCTACACATGAACACTGAAGCTTTCTTT
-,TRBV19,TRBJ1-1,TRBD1,CASSPQGAPATEAFF,TGTGCCAGTAGCCCACAGGGGGCGCCGGCCACTGAAGCTTTCTTT
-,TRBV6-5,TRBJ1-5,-,CASSYRLGLQPQHF,TGTGCCAGCAGTTACCGCCTGGGGCTTCAGCCCCAGCATTTT